This T cell receptor beta chain stems from a study of PD-L1 blockade in urothelial cancer. On the study more broadly: Atezolizumab was started by patients in about 2014 at 1,200 mg intravenously every 3 weeks. Blood gave a median around 150,000 T cells. Findings and caveats of the study: In blood sampled pretreatment, TCR clonality below the median predicted better survival.

In the case of this clone: Its antigen remains unidentified. The junction does not match germline at one end; this may be a read error.

This CDR3 is 13 amino acids long. Germline values: CDR1 LGHNA, CDR2 YSLEER. Templates that were synthetic TCR analogs were spiked into each PCR. Sequenced by immunoSEQ multiplex PCR; TCRdb stores in-frame clones only, minus some. The table records about 51,000 clones, around 90% of them present only once. Described time point: peripheral blood 6 weeks after treatment start. This material consisted of PBMCs, taken around atezolizumab (anti-PD-L1) treatment. The clonotype was recovered from a man aged 55 to 70 with urothelial cancer. J is TRBJ1-1 and V is TRBV4-3; 9 bases line up with TRBD1. The CDR3 loop reads CASSPGQGSEVFF. In nucleotides, the CDR3 is TGCGCCAGCAGCCCGGGACAGGGAAGTGAAGTTTTCTTT.